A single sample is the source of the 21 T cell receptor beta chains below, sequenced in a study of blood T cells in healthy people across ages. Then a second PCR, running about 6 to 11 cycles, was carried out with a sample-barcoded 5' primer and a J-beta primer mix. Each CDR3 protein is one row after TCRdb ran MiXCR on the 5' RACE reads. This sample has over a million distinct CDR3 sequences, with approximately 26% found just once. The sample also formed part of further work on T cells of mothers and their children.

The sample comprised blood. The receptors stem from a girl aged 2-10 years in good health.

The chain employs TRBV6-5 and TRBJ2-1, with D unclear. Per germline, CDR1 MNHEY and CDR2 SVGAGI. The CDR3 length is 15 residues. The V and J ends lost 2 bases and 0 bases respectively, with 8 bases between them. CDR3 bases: TGTGCCAGCAGTTACGATTCCAGCTCCTACAATGAGCAGTTCTTC. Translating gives CASSYDSSSYNEQFF.

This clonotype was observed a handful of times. CDR3 nucleotides: TGTGCCAGCAGCTCGCTTCGACGGGGAGTTCATACGCAGTATTTT. It codes for CASSSLRRGVHTQYF. The chain recombines TRBV7-2 with TRBJ2-3; weak D call: TRBD2 (5 bases). The germline V gene has CDR1 SGHTA and CDR2 FQGNSA. CDR3 length: 15 residues. Trimming cost V 4 bases and J 7 bases, with 18 bases left between them.

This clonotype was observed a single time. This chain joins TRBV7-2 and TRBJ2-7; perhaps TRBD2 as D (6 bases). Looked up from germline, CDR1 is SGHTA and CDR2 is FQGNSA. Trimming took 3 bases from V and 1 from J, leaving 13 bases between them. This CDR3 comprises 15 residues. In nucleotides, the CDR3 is TGTGCCAGCAGCTTTTACCCGGGGGAATCCTACGAGCAGTACTTC. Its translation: CASSFYPGESYEQYF.

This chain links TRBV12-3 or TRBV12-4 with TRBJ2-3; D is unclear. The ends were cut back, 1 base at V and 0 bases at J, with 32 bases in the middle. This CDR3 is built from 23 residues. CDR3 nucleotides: TGTGCCAGCAGTTTAGTGGCGTGGAGAGCCGCGAGAGATGGCGGACCTAGCACAGATACGCAGTATTTT. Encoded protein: CASSLVAWRAARDGGPSTDTQYF.

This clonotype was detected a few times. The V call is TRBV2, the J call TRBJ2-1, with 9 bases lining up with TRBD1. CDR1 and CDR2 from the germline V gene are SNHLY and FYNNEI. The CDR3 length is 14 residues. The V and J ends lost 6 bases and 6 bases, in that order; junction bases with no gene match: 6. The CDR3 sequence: CASRSGTGINEQFF. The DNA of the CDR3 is TGTGCCAGCAGGTCCGGGACAGGGATCAATGAGCAGTTCTTC.

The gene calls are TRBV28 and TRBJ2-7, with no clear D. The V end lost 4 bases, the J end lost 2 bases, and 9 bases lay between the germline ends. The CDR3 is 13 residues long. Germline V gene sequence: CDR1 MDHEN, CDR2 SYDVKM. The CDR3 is CASSSRMTYEQYF. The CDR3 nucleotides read TGTGCCAGCAGTTCCAGGATGACCTACGAGCAGTACTTC.

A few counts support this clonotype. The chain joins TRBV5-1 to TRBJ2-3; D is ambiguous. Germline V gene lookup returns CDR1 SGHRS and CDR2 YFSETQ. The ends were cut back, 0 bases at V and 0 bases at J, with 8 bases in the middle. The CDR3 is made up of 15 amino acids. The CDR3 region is CASSLEETSTDTQYF. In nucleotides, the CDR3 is TGCGCCAGCAGCTTGGAGGAGACTAGCACAGATACGCAGTATTTT.

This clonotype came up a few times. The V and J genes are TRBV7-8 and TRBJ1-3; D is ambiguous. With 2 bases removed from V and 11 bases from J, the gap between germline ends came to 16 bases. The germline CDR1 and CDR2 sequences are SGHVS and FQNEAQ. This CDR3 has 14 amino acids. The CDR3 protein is CASSLTTDPRPIYF. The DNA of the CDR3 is TGTGCCAGCAGCTTAACGACTGACCCAAGACCCATATATTTT.

The CDR3 coding sequence is TGTGCCAGCGTCATTGGGGGACTAGCGGGAGGTCGCCAAGAGACCCAGTACTTC. It is translated as CASVIGGLAGGRQETQYF. The chain has TRBV2 and TRBJ2-5; 15 bases map to TRBD2. Germline V gene lookup returns CDR1 SNHLY and CDR2 FYNNEI. The V gene end was trimmed by 8 bases and the J gene end by 1 base; junction bases not matched to a gene: 11. This CDR3 is 18 amino acids long.

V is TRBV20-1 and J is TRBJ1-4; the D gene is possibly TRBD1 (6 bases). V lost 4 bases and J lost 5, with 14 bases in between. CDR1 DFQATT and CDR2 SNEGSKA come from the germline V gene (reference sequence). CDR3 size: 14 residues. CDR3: CSATIQGENEKLFF. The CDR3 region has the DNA TGCAGTGCTACCATACAGGGAGAGAATGAAAAACTGTTTTTT.

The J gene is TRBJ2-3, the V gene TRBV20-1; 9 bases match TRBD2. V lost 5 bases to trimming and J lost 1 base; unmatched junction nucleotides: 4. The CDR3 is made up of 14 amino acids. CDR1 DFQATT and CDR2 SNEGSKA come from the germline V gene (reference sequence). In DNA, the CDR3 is TGCAGTGCTTATAGCGGGAGCGGCACAGATACGCAGTATTTT. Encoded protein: CSAYSGSGTDTQYF.

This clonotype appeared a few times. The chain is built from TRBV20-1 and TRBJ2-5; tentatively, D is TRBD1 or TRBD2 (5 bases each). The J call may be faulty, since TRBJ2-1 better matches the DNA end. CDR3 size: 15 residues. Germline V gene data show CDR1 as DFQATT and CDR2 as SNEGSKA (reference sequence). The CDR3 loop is CSARDLRDPLNEQFF. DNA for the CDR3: TGCAGTGCTAGAGACCTCCGGGACCCTCTAAATGAGCAGTTCTTC.

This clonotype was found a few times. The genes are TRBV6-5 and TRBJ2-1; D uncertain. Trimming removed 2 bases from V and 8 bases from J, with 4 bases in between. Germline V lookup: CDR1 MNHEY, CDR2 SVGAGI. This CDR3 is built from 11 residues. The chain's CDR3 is CASSYKDEQFF. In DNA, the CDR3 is TGTGCCAGCAGTTACAAGGATGAGCAGTTCTTC.

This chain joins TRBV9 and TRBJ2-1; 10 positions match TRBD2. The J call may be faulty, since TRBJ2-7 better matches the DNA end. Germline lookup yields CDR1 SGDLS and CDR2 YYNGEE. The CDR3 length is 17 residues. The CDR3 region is CASSVAPLAGFSYEQYF. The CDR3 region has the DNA TGTGCCAGCAGCGTGGCCCCACTAGCGGGGTTCTCCTACGAGCAGTACTTC.

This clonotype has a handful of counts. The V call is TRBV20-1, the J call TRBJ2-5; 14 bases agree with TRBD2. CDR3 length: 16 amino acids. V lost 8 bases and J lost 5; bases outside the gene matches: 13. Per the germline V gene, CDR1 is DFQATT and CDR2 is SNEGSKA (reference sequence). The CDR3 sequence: CSTIGTSGRMQETQYF. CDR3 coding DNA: TGCAGTACCATTGGGACTAGCGGGAGAATGCAGGAGACCCAGTACTTC.

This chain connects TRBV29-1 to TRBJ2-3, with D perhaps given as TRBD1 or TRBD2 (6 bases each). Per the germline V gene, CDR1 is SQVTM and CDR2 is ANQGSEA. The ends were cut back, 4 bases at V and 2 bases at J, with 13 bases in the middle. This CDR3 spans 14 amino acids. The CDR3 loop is CSVVGGRNTDTQYF. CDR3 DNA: TGCAGCGTTGTTGGGGGGCGAAACACAGATACGCAGTATTTT.

The CDR3 DNA sequence: TGTGCCACCAGCAGAGGACTAGCGGGAGGCAACACAGATACGCAGTATTTT. This encodes CATSRGLAGGNTDTQYF. The chain recombines TRBV15 with TRBJ2-3, with 13 bases matching TRBD2. This CDR3 has 17 residues. Trimming at V came to 1 base and at J to 2 bases, leaving 3 bases not matched to a gene. Germline loops: CDR1 LNHNV, CDR2 YYDKDF (reference sequence).

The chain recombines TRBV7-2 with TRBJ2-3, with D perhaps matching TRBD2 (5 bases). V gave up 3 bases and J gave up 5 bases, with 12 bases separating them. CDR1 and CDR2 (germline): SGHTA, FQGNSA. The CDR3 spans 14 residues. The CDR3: CASSFPGLRDTQYF. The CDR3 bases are TGTGCCAGCAGCTTCCCCGGACTGCGAGATACGCAGTATTTT.

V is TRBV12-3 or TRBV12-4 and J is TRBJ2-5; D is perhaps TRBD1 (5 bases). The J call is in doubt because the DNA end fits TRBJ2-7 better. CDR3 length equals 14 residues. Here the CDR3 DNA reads TGTGCCAGCACCCCAGAAAACCAGGGCGCCGAGCAGTACTTC. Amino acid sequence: CASTPENQGAEQYF.

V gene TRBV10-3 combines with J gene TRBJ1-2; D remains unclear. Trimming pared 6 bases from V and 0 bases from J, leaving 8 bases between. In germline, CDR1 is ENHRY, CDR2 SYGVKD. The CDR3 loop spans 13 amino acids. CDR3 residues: CAISPGANYGYTF. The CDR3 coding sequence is TGTGCCATCAGCCCAGGAGCTAACTATGGCTACACCTTC.

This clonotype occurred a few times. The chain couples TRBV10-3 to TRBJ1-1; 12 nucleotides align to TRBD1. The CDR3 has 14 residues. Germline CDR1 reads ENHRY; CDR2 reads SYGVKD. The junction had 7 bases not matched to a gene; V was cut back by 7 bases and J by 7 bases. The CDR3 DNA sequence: TGTGCCATCACGAGGGACAGGGGGCTAGGTGAAGCTTTCTTT. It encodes CAITRDRGLGEAFF.